This T cell receptor beta chain was recovered during a study of cytomegalovirus exposure and HLA in healthy donors. Study context: A data release that came early held some 84 million unique TCRs from HLA-typed donors. Among the 300 to 500 genotyped donors, 70% to 90% were placed in the Caucasian-associated ancestry cluster. Study observations and caveats: Rare TCR sequences predominated, though certain public TCRs were found in many donors.

CDR1 is MNHEY, CDR2 SMNVEV, per germline (reference sequence). After removal of 5 bases from V and 4 bases from J, the junction contained 19 bases not matched to a gene. The CDR3 length is 18 residues. In the PCR, 60 Vbeta and 13 Jbeta primers were used. Only in-frame clones appear in the TCRdb table, and some are missing; sequencing was by immunoSEQ multiplex PCR. The repertoire consists of 100,000 to 150,000 clones, with about 79% occurring once and the leading ten covering 1.8%. As regards this clone: Its antigen is unidentified.

The source is a female donor in good health and CMV-seropositive. Sequenced sample: PBMCs. The genes are TRBV27 and TRBJ1-2; 7 nucleotides agree with TRBD1. CDR3 loop: CASSPTTMSWDRGYGYTF. The CDR3 region has the DNA TGTGCCAGCAGTCCAACAACCATGTCTTGGGACAGAGGCTATGGCTACACCTTC.